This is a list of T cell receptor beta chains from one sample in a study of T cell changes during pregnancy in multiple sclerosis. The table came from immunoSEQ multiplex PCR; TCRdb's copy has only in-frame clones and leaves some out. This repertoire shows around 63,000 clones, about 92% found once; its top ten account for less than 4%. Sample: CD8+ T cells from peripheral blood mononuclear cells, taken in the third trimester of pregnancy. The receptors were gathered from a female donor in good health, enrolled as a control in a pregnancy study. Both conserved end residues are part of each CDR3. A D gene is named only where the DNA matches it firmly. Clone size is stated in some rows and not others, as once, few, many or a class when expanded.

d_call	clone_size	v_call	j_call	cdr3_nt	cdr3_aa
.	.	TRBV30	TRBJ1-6	TGTGCCTGGAGCCGGTCTAATTCACCCCTCCACTTT	CAWSRSNSPLHF
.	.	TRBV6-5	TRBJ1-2	TGTGCCAGCAGTTACCAAATCCAGGGATACTATGGCTACACCTTC	CASSYQIQGYYGYTF
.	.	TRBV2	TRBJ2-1	TGTGCCAAAAGCGCTAGTTTATATGAGCAGTTCTTC	CAKSASLYEQFF
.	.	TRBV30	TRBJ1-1	TGTGCCTGGGAGCCGGACTTGAACACTGAAGCTTTCTTT	CAWEPDLNTEAFF
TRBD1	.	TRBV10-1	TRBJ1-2	TGCGCCAGTATGACACAGGGGTGGATCTATGGCTACACCTTC	CASMTQGWIYGYTF
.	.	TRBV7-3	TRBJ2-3	TGTGCCAGCGGTAGGATCGGGGATACGCAGTATTTT	CASGRIGDTQYF
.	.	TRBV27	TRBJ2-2	TGTGCCAGCAGTTTCCCGGCCGGGGAGCTGTTTTTT	CASSFPAGELFF
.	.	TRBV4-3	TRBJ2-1	TGCGCCAGCAGCCAAGAAGGGCCCGGGGGTAATGAGCAGTTCTTC	CASSQEGPGGNEQFF
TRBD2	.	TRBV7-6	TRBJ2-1	TGTGCCAGCTTATCTAGCGGGGGGGCTTTGCATGAGCAGTTCTTC	CASLSSGGALHEQFF
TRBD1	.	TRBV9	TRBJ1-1	TGTGCCAGCAGCGGGGCGACAGGGCCGAACACTGAAGCTTTCTTT	CASSGATGPNTEAFF
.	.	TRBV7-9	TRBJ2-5	TGTGCCAGCAGCCTGTTCGACAGCTTCCAAGAGACCCAGTACTTC	CASSLFDSFQETQYF
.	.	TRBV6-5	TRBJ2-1	TGTGCCAGCAGCCCTAGGGGGTCGGGGTCCTATGAGCAGTTCTTC	CASSPRGSGSYEQFF
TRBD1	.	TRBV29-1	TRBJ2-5	TGCAGCGTTGAAGATCCCGGACAGGGCTATCCCCAAGAGACCCAGTACTTC	CSVEDPGQGYPQETQYF
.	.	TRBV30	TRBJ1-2	TGTGCCTGGAGTGGATCTGGCACTAACTATGGCTACACCTTC	CAWSGSGTNYGYTF
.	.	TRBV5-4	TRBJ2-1	TGTGCCAGCAGCTTCGTGCAGGGTGTCAATGAGCAGTTCTTC	CASSFVQGVNEQFF
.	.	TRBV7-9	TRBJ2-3	TGTGCCAGCAGCCCGACTTACACAGATACGCAGTATTTT	CASSPTYTDTQYF
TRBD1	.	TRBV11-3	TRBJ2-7	TGTGCCAGCAGCTCAGCAGGGGGAAGGGCCTACGAGCAGTACTTC	CASSSAGGRAYEQYF
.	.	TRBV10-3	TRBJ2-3	TGTGCCATCAGTGAGTCAGGGGCGGGAAACCCCACAGATACGCAGTATTTT	CAISESGAGNPTDTQYF
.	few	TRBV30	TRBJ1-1	TGTGCCTTTCAGGAGAACACTGAAGCTTTCTTT	CAFQENTEAFF
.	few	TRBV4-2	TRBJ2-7	TGTGCCAGCAGCCAAGAGCCTAGCGAAGCCTACGAGCAGTACTTC	CASSQEPSEAYEQYF
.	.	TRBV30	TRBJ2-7	TGTGCCTGGAGTGTAGCTGATTACGAGCAGTACTTC	CAWSVADYEQYF
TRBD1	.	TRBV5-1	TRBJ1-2	TGCGCCAGCAGCTTAGGACAGGATTATGACTATGGCTACACCTTC	CASSLGQDYDYGYTF
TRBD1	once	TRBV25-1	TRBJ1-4	TGTGCCAGCGGCGACAGGGTCGAGGAAAAACTGTTTTTT	CASGDRVEEKLFF
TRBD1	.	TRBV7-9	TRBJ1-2	TGTGCCAGCAGCTTTGAGGACAGGGAGGCTCGTCATGGCTACACCTTC	CASSFEDREARHGYTF
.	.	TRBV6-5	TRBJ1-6	TGTGCCAGCAAAAACAGGGAAGCCTATAATTCACCCCTCCACTTT	CASKNREAYNSPLHF
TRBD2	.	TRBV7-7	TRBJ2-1	TGTGCCAGCAGCCAAAGTAGCGGGGGGTACAATGAGCAGTTCTTC	CASSQSSGGYNEQFF
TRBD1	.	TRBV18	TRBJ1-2	TGTGCCAGCTCCCAAAGGACAGGGGTCTGGTATGGCTACACCTTC	CASSQRTGVWYGYTF
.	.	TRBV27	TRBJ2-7	TGTGCCAGCAGTTTATCGGGGCCGAAGGACGAGCAGTACTTC	CASSLSGPKDEQYF
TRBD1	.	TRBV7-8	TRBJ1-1	TGTGCCAGCAGATCTAGCGGGACAGGGAACACTGAAGCTTTCTTT	CASRSSGTGNTEAFF
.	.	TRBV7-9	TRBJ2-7	TGTGCCAGCAGCAGCCACGGTACGGACGAGCAGTACTTC	CASSSHGTDEQYF
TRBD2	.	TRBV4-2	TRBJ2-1	TGTGCCAGCAGCCAAGAAGCCGCAGCCCATAGCGGGGGGGCCAACAATGAGCAGTTCTTC	CASSQEAAAHSGGANNEQFF
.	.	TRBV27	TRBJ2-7	TGTGCCAGCAGTTTGGGGGGTAGATTCTACGAGCAGTACTTC	CASSLGGRFYEQYF
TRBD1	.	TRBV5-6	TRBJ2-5	TGTGCCAGCAGCTTGGAGACAGGGGAAGAGACCCAGTACTTC	CASSLETGEETQYF
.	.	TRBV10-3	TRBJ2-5	TGTGCCATCAGCGATAACAATGTGAAAGAGACCCAGTACTTC	CAISDNNVKETQYF
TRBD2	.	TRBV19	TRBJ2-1	TGTGCCAGTAGTAAGAGCGGGGAAACTTACAATGAGCAGTTCTTC	CASSKSGETYNEQFF
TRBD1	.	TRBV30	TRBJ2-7	TGTGCCCGAAGGGACAGTACCTACGAGCAGTACTTC	CARRDSTYEQYF
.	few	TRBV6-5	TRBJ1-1	TGTGCCAGCAGTTACTCCTGGAACACTGAAGCTTTCTTT	CASSYSWNTEAFF
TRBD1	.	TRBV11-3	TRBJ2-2	TGTGCCAGCAGCTTAACCCCGGACAGGGGGAACACCGGGGAGCTGTTTTTT	CASSLTPDRGNTGELFF
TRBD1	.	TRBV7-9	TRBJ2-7	TGTGCCAGCAGCCGGCGGGACAGGGCTTACGAGCAGTACTTC	CASSRRDRAYEQYF
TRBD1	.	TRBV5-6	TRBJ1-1	TGTGCCAGCAGCTCCCATACCGGGACAGTCAACACTGAAGCTTTCTTT	CASSSHTGTVNTEAFF
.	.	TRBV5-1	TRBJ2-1	TGCGCCAGCAGCTTTGAAACAGGGTTCTACAATGAGCAGTTCTTC	CASSFETGFYNEQFF
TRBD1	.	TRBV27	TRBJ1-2	TGTGCCAGCAGAACGGAGGGACAGGGGGATGGCTACACCTTC	CASRTEGQGDGYTF
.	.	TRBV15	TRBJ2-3	TGTGCCACCGATCACGGACACGGAGCAGATACGCAGTATTTT	CATDHGHGADTQYF
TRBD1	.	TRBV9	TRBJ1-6	TGTGCCAGCAGCGTCGACAGGGAAAATTCACCCCTCCACTTT	CASSVDRENSPLHF
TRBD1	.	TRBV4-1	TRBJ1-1	TGCGCCAGCAGCCAAGATGGGACAGGGGGCCGTTGGAGCACTGAAGCTTTCTTT	CASSQDGTGGRWSTEAFF
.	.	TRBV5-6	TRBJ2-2	TGTGCCAGCAGCTTGGGGGACAACGGGAACACCGGGGAGCTGTTTTTT	CASSLGDNGNTGELFF
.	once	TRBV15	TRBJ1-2	TGTGCCACCAGCGCAGATGGGGCAGGGTCAGGAAGCTATGGCTACACCTTC	CATSADGAGSGSYGYTF
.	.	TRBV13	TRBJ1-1	TGTGCCAGCGATTCAGGCCTAATGAACACTGAAGCTTTCTTT	CASDSGLMNTEAFF